This T cell receptor beta chain appears in the sequencing data of a study of shared clonotypes between healthy human individuals. The germline gives CDR1 MNHNS, CDR2 SASEGT. Between the trimmed V and J ends, which lost 4 bases and 0 bases, there was a span of 13 bases. This CDR3 is 16 amino acids long. A remark on this clone: What it binds is unknown.

Terminally differentiated effector memory CD45RA+ cells were excluded from the naive CD8 cells, which were CD45RO-negative and positively selected for CCR7. Study conclusions and caveats: Around 5% was the fraction of naive CD4 clonotypes found shared across a few donors. Larger estimated richness was generally recorded for naive subsets relative to memory subsets.

Method: immunoSEQ multiplex PCR; TCRdb's copy keeps in-frame clones and lacks some. The table records some 2 million clones, about 95% of them present only once. The receptor was isolated from a man between 18 and 29 years old in good health. The sample was naive CD8+ T cells sorted from blood. The rearrangement links TRBV6-1 to TRBJ1-5, with TRBD1 as a possible D gene (6 bases). The CDR3 nucleotides are TGTGCCAGCAGTGTTTGGACAGATTATAGCAATCAGCCCCAGCATTTT. It yields the protein CASSVWTDYSNQPQHF.